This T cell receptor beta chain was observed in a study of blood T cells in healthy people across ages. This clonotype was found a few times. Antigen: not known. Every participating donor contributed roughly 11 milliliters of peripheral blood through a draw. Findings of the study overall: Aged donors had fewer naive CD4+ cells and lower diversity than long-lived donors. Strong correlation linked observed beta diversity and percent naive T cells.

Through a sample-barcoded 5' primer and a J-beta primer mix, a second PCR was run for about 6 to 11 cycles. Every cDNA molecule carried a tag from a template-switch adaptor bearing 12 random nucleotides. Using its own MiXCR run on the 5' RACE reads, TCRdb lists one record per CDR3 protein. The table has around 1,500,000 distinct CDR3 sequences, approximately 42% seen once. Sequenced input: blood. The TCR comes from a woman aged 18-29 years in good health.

The CDR3: CAASSLRAGGGEQFF. In DNA form, the CDR3 reads TGTGCCGCCAGCAGCTTACGAGCGGGAGGGGGTGAGCAGTTCTTC. V usage is TRBV11-2 and J usage is TRBJ2-1; 10 nucleotides agree with TRBD2. Germline V gene data show CDR1 as SGHAT and CDR2 as FQNNGV. CDR3 length: 15 residues. The junction had 16 bases not matched to a gene; V was cut back by 11 bases and J by 9 bases.